This entry is about one T cell receptor beta chain. These data come from a study of T cell changes during pregnancy in multiple sclerosis. This CDR3 region has 15 residues. Germline CDR1 reads MGHDK; CDR2 reads SYGVNS. V shed 3 bases, J shed 7 bases, and the junction held 5 bases outside the gene matches. The protocol was immunoSEQ multiplex PCR, while the TCRdb copy is restricted to in-frame clones and leaves out a portion. The data show 55,000 to 75,000 clones, roughly nine tenths seen once. Sequences were derived from peripheral blood, sampled in the third trimester of pregnancy. The rearrangement joins TRBV25-1 to TRBJ1-4, with TRBD1 matching 10 bases. The source is a female donor in good health, enrolled as a control in a pregnancy study. CDR3 sequence reads: CASSDPGTGAEKLFF. The CDR3 nucleotides are TGTGCCAGCAGTGACCCCGGGACAGGGGCTGAAAAACTGTTTTTT.